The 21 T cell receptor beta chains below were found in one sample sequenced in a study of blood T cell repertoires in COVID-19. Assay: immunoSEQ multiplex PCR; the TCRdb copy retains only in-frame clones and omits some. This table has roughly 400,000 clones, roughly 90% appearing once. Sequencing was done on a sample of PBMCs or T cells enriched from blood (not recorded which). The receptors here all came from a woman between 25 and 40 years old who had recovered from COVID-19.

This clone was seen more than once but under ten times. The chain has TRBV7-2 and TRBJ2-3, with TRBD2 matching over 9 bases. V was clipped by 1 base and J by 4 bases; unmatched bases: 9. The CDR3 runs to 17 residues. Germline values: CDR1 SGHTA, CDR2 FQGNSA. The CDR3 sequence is CASSLGVTAGGADTQYF. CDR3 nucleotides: TGTGCCAGCAGCTTAGGTGTTACGGCGGGGGGGGCAGATACGCAGTATTTT.

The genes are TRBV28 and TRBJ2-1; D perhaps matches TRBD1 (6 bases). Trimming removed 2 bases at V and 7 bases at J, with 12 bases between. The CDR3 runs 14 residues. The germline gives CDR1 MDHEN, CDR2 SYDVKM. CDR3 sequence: CASSLRRRGNEQFF. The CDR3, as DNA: TGTGCCAGCAGTTTAAGACGTAGGGGGAATGAGCAGTTCTTC.

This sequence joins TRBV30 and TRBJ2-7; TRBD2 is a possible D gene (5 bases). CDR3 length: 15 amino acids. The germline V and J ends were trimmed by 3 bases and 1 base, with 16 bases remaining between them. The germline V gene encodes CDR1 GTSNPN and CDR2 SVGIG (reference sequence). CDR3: CAWSTPRTGSYEQYF. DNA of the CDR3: TGTGCCTGGAGCACCCCCCGGACGGGGTCCTACGAGCAGTACTTC.

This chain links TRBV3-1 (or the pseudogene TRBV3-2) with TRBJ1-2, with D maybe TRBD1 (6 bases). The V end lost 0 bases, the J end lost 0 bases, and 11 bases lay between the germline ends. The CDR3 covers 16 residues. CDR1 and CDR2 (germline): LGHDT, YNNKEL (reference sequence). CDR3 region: CASSQESSGANYGYTF. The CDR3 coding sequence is TGTGCCAGCAGCCAAGAGTCGTCAGGGGCTAACTATGGCTACACCTTC.

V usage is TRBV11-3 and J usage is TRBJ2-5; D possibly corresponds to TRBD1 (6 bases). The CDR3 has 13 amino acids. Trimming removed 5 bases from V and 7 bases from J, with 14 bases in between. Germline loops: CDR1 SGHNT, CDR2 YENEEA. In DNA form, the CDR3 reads TGTGCCAGCAGCCAGAACAGGGTTGGGACCCAGTACTTC. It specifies CASSQNRVGTQYF.

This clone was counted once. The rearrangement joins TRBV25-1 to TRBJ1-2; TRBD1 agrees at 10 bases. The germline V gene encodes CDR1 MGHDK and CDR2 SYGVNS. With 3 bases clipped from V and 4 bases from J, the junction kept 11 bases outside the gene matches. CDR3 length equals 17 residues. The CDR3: CASSDAGTGASSYGYTF. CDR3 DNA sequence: TGTGCCAGCAGTGACGCGGGGACAGGGGCGTCCAGCTATGGCTACACCTTC.

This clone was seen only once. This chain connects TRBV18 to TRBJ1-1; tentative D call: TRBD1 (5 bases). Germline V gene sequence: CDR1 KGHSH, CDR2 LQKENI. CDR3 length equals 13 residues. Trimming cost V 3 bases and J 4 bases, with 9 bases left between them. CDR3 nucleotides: TGTGCCAGCTCACCCACCCAGGGCACTGAAGCTTTCTTT. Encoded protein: CASSPTQGTEAFF.

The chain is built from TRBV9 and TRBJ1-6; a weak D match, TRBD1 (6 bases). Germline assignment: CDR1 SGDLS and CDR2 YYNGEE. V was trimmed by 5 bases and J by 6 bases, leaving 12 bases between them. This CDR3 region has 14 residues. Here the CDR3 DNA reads TGTGCCAGCAGTAAAGGACAGTTTAATTCACCCCTCCACTTT. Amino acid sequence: CASSKGQFNSPLHF. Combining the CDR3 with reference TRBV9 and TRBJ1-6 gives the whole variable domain DSGVTQTPKHLITATGQRVTLRCSPRSGDLSVYWYQQSLDQGLQFLIQYYNGEERAKGNILERFSAQQFPDLHSELNLSSLELGDSALYFCASSKGQFNSPLHFGNGTRLTVT.

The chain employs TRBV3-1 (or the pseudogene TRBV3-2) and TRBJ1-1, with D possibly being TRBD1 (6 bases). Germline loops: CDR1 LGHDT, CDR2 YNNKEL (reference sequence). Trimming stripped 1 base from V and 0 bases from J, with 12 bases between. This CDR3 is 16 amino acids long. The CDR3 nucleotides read TGTGCCAGCAGCCAAGTGAGTACAGGGTTGAACACTGAAGCTTTCTTT. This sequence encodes CASSQVSTGLNTEAFF.

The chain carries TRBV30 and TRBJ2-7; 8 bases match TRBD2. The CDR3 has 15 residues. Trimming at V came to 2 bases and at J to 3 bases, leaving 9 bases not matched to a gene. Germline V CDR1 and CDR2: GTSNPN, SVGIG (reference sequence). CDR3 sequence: CAWSKGGAGDYEQYF. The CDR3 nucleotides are TGTGCCTGGAGTAAGGGTGGAGCGGGAGACTACGAGCAGTACTTC.

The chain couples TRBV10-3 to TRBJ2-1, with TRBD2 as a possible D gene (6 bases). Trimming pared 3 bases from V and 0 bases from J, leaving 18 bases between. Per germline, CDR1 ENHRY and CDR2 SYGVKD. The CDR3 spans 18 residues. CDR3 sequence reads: CAISERSSVRTSYNEQFF. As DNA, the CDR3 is TGTGCCATCAGTGAACGGTCTAGCGTGAGAACCTCCTACAATGAGCAGTTCTTC.

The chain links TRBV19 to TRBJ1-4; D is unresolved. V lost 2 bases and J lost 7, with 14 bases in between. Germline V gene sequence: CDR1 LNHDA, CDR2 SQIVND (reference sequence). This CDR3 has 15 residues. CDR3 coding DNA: TGTGCCAGTAGTATAAGTGGGTCGCGGGGTGAAAAACTGTTTTTT. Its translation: CASSISGSRGEKLFF.

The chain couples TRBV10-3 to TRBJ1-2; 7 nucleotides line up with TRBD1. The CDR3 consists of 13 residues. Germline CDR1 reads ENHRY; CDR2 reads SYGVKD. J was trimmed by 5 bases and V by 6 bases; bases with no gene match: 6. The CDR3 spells CAIRSGRGYGYTF. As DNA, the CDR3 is TGTGCCATCAGGAGTGGCAGGGGGTATGGCTACACCTTC.

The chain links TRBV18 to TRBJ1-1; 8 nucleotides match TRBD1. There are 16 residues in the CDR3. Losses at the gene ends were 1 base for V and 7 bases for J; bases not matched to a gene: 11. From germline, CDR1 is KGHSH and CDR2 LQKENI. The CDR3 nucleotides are TGTGCCAGCTCACCACGCGTTGGACAGGGTTCCTTTGAAGCTTTCTTT. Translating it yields CASSPRVGQGSFEAFF.

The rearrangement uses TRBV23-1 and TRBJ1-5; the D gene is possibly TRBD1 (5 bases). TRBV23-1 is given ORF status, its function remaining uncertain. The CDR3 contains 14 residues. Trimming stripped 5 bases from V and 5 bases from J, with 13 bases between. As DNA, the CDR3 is TGCGCCAGCAGTGGAAAACAGGCGTATCAGCCCCAGCATTTT. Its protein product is CASSGKQAYQPQHF.

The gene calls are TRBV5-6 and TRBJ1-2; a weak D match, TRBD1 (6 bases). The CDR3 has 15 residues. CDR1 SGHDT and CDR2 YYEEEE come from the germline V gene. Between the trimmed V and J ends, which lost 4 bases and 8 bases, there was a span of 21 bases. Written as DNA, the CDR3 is TGTGCCAGCAGCCCCGGACAGAACTTCTTATCAGGCTACACCTTC. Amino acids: CASSPGQNFLSGYTF.

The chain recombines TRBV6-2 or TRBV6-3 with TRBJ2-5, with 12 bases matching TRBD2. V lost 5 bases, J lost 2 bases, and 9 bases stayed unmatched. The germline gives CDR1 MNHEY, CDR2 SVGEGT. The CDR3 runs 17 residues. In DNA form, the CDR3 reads TGTGCCAGCAGTACACCCGGGACTAGCGGGCGGCAAGAGACCCAGTACTTC. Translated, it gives CASSTPGTSGRQETQYF.

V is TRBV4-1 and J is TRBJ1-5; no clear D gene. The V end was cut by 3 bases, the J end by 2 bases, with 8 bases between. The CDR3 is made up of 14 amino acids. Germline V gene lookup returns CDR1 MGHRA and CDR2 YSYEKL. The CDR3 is CASSHGQGNQPQHF. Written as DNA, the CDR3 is TGCGCCAGCAGCCACGGTCAAGGCAATCAGCCCCAGCATTTT.

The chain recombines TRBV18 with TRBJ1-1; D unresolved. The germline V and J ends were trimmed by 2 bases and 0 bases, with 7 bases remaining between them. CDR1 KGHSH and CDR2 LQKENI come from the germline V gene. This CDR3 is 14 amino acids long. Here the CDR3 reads CASSPSGVNTEAFF. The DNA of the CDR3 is TGTGCCAGCTCACCATCCGGGGTGAACACTGAAGCTTTCTTT.

The CDR3 sequence is CASSRHSREVGTEAFF. The DNA of the CDR3 is TGTGCCAGCAGCCGTCATAGCAGGGAGGTAGGGACTGAAGCTTTCTTT. The V call is TRBV11-3, the J call TRBJ1-1, with D maybe TRBD1 (5 bases). This CDR3 spans 16 amino acids. V was pared by 5 bases and J by 5 bases, with 21 bases between. Germline values: CDR1 SGHNT, CDR2 YENEEA.

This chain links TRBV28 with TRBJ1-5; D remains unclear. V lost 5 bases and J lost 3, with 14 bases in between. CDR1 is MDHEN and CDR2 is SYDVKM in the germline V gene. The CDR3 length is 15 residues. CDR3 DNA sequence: TGTGCCAGCAGTGCCTCGGGTAGAATCAATCAGCCCCAGCATTTT. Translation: CASSASGRINQPQHF.